This T cell receptor beta chain was documented in a study of blood T cell repertoires in COVID-19. Looking at the study overall: Whether acute or convalescent, the COVID-19 samples came from the United States, Italy and Spain.

This study enrolled people aged roughly 18 to 90 from under 25 US geographic areas. Trimming left V 2 bases short and J 4 bases short, with 11 bases between. The CDR3 runs to 14 residues. Germline assignment: CDR1 MNHEY and CDR2 SVGEGT. In the original processing: Amplifying reference gene primers gave estimates of nucleated cell counts. Assay used: immunoSEQ multiplex PCR; TCRdb lists only in-frame clones, some missing. The V and J calls and clone size are taken from that table; D and trimming were inferred from the DNA. The table includes approximately 360,000 clones, around 87% detected once. This sequence was found in a man between 40 and 49 years old in a cohort exposed to, infected with or recovered from COVID-19 (not recorded which). The chain recombines TRBV6-2 or TRBV6-3 with TRBJ1-2; D unclear. Sequenced input: PBMCs or T cells enriched from blood (not recorded which). CDR3 nucleotides: TGTGCCAGCAGTTACGGGCAGGTCTCCTATGGCTACACCTTC. Its translation is CASSYGQVSYGYTF.